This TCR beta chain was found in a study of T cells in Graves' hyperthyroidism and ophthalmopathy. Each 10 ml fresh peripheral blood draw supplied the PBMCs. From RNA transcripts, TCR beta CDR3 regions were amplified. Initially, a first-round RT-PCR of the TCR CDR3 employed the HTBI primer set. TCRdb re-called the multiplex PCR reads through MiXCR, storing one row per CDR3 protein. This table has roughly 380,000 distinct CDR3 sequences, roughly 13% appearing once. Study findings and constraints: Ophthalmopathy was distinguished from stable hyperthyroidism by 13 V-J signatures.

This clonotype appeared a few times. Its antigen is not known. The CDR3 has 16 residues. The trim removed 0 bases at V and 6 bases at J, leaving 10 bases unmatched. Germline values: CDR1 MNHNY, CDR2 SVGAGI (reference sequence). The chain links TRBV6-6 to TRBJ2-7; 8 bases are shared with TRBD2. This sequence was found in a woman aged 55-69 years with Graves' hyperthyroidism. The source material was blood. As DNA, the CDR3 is TGTGCCAGCAGTTACTCGTCCGGACTAGCTACCGGCGAGCAGTACTTC. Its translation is CASSYSSGLATGEQYF.